Below, 19 T cell receptor beta chains from the same sample are listed, as sequenced in a study of blood T cell repertoires in COVID-19. The table came from immunoSEQ multiplex PCR; TCRdb's copy has only in-frame clones and leaves some out. The table includes roughly 210,000 clones, about 87% detected once. The sample comprised peripheral blood. All receptors come from a man aged 70 or older with acute or convalescent COVID-19.

This chain links TRBV4-2 with TRBJ2-3, with D possibly matching TRBD1 (6 bases). V was trimmed by 4 bases and J by 2 bases, leaving 19 bases between them. This CDR3 contains 17 residues. Germline V CDR1 and CDR2: LGHNA, YNFKEQ. CDR3 in DNA: TGTGCCAGCAGCCGGGGGACACCCGATCCACTCACAGATACGCAGTATTTT. This translates into CASSRGTPDPLTDTQYF.

This chain uses TRBV19 with TRBJ2-2; D gene unclear. The V gene's germline CDR1 is LNHDA and CDR2 SQIVND (reference sequence). The CDR3 totals 22 residues. The V and J ends lost 0 bases and 1 base respectively, with 27 bases between them. The DNA of the CDR3 is TGTGCCAGTAGTATAGATGGAAGGATAGCAGTAAGGCGTCCGAGGAACACCGGGGAGCTGTTTTTT. Translation: CASSIDGRIAVRRPRNTGELFF.

This chain joins TRBV5-1 and TRBJ1-1, with a possible D match to TRBD1 (5 bases). The V gene lost 3 bases and the J gene lost 3 bases, with 12 bases spanning the gap. Germline lookup yields CDR1 SGHRS and CDR2 YFSETQ. The CDR3 is 14 amino acids. Here the CDR3 DNA reads TGCGCCAGCAGCTCCCAGGGTGGAGACACTGAAGCTTTCTTT. This codes for CASSSQGGDTEAFF.

The chain employs TRBV5-1 and TRBJ2-7; 8 bases are shared with TRBD2. CDR1 and CDR2 from the germline V gene are SGHRS and YFSETQ. V was clipped by 7 bases and J by 3 bases; unmatched bases: 9. There are 14 residues in the CDR3. In DNA form, the CDR3 reads TGCGCCAGCGGACCCGGGGGGGCTGACTACGAGCAGTACTTC. The encoded protein is CASGPGGADYEQYF.

This chain uses TRBV12-3 or TRBV12-4 with TRBJ2-2; D gene unclear. The CDR3 has 11 amino acids. V lost 5 bases, J lost 6 bases, and 4 bases lay in between. The CDR3 spells CASSGAGELFF. The CDR3 DNA sequence: TGTGCCAGCAGTGGAGCCGGGGAGCTGTTTTTT.

The chain carries TRBV6-2 or TRBV6-3 and TRBJ2-1; 8 bases match TRBD2. Germline CDR1 MNHEY, CDR2 SVGEGT. The CDR3 has 15 amino acids. Trimming at V came to 4 bases and at J to 7 bases, leaving 9 bases not matched to a gene. In DNA form, the CDR3 reads TGTGCCAGCAGTTCCCGACTAGCGAGCTTGAATGAGCAGTTCTTC. This gives the protein CASSSRLASLNEQFF.

This clone is a singleton in its sample. Other DNA sequences of this sample code for an identical CDR3. The chain has TRBV4-1 and TRBJ1-1; weak D call: TRBD1 (5 bases). Per the germline V gene, CDR1 is MGHRA and CDR2 is YSYEKL. The ends were cut back, 0 bases at V and 5 bases at J, with 10 bases in the middle. The CDR3 is made up of 14 amino acids. Here the CDR3 reads CASSQDGGRTEAFF. As DNA, the CDR3 is TGCGCCAGCAGCCAAGATGGGGGGAGAACTGAAGCTTTCTTT.

The V call is TRBV27, the J call TRBJ2-1; 7 bases map to TRBD2. The CDR3 is 16 amino acids. Per the germline V gene, CDR1 is MNHEY and CDR2 is SMNVEV (reference sequence). V shed 6 bases, J shed 5 bases, and the junction held 13 bases outside the gene matches. CDR3 protein: CASRRHPTSVDNEQFF. CDR3 bases: TGTGCCAGCAGACGGCACCCCACTAGCGTTGACAATGAGCAGTTCTTC.

The chain recombines TRBV5-1 with TRBJ1-2; 7 bases align to TRBD1. Germline lookup yields CDR1 SGHRS and CDR2 YFSETQ. Trimming took 4 bases from V and 8 from J; bases not matched to a gene: 14. The CDR3 sequence is 15 residues long. In DNA form, the CDR3 reads TGCGCCAGCAGCGAGGATCCGACAGGGTTCGGCGGCTACACCTTC. Translation gives CASSEDPTGFGGYTF.

The chain has TRBV3-1 (or the pseudogene TRBV3-2) and TRBJ2-7; TRBD1 agrees at 9 bases. The CDR3 consists of 14 residues. The V and J ends lost 4 bases and 6 bases, in that order; junction bases with no gene match: 7. Germline CDR1 and CDR2: LGHDT and YNNKEL (reference sequence). The CDR3 loop is CASSLGQGRSEQYF. The CDR3 nucleotides are TGTGCCAGCAGCCTAGGACAGGGGAGGAGCGAGCAGTACTTC.

This chain joins TRBV6-5 and TRBJ2-6, with 9 positions matching TRBD1. V shed 4 bases, J shed 2 bases, and the junction held 3 bases outside the gene matches. The CDR3 spans 16 residues. Germline loops: CDR1 MNHEY, CDR2 SVGAGI. CDR3 DNA: TGTGCCAGCAGTTCCACAGGGGGCGCTGGGGCCAACGTCCTGACTTTC. Translating it yields CASSSTGGAGANVLTF.

The rearrangement joins TRBV5-4 to TRBJ2-3; a weak D match, TRBD2 (5 bases). The CDR3 loop spans 14 amino acids. V gave up 10 bases and J gave up 0 bases, with 15 bases separating them. CDR1 and CDR2 from the germline V gene are SGHNT and YYREEE (reference sequence). CDR3 bases: TGTGCCGCAGCGGCCACGGCGAGCACAGATACGCAGTATTTT. Protein: CAAAATASTDTQYF.

The chain combines TRBV7-3 with TRBJ2-1, with TRBD1 matching 7 bases. V lost 5 bases to trimming and J lost 2 bases; unmatched junction nucleotides: 6. The CDR3 is 15 residues long. Germline CDR1 is SGHTA and CDR2 is FQGTGA. CDR3 coding DNA: TGTGCCAGCAGCCAAGGGGGACAGACCTACAATGAGCAGTTCTTC. It translates to CASSQGGQTYNEQFF.

The CDR3 loop is CASSRAGDGYTF. The CDR3 bases are TGTGCCAGCAGTAGGGCGGGGGATGGCTACACCTTC. The chain combines TRBV6-5 with TRBJ1-2; possible D gene TRBD1, 5 bases. The V end was cut by 5 bases, the J end by 6 bases, with 10 bases between. The CDR3 spans 12 residues. Germline CDR1 reads MNHEY; CDR2 reads SVGAGI.

This clone was seen a single time. Here the CDR3 DNA reads TGTGCCAGCAGCTTAGCGTTCTTTGGAACGGGGGGGGAGACCCAGTACTTC. This encodes CASSLAFFGTGGETQYF. The rearrangement uses TRBV7-2 and TRBJ2-5, with 8 bases matching TRBD2. The germline V gene has CDR1 SGHTA and CDR2 FQGNSA. The CDR3 sequence is 17 residues long. The V gene end was trimmed by 0 bases and the J gene end by 5 bases; junction bases not matched to a gene: 11.

The chain links TRBV3-1 (or the pseudogene TRBV3-2) to TRBJ2-7, with 10 bases aligning to TRBD1. The trim removed 4 bases at V and 5 bases at J, leaving 8 bases unmatched. Germline CDR1 reads LGHDT; CDR2 reads YNNKEL (reference sequence). CDR3 length: 15 residues. The CDR3, as DNA: TGTGCCAGCAGCCCGCCCGGGACAGGGGCGAACGAGCAGTACTTC. This codes for CASSPPGTGANEQYF.

The chain joins TRBV29-1 to TRBJ1-1; D possibly corresponds to TRBD1 (5 bases). The CDR3 contains 13 residues. V lost 7 bases, J lost 0 bases, and 12 bases lay in between. CDR1 and CDR2 (germline): SQVTM, ANQGSEA. CDR3 protein: CSGAGIMNTEAFF. The CDR3 DNA is TGCAGCGGCGCAGGGATTATGAACACTGAAGCTTTCTTT.

This clone was recorded once. V gene TRBV3-1 (or the pseudogene TRBV3-2) combines with J gene TRBJ2-7; 8 bases are shared with TRBD1. Germline V CDR1 and CDR2: LGHDT, YNNKEL (reference sequence). The junction had 5 bases not matched to a gene; V was cut back by 0 bases and J by 4 bases. The CDR3 runs to 15 residues. CDR3 sequence reads: CASSQDQGAWYEQYF. In nucleotides, the CDR3 is TGTGCCAGCAGCCAAGACCAGGGGGCCTGGTACGAGCAGTACTTC.

This chain connects TRBV19 to TRBJ1-2, with 9 positions matching TRBD1. The CDR3 length is 15 residues. Germline loops: CDR1 LNHDA, CDR2 SQIVND (reference sequence). The ends lost 5 bases at V and 2 bases at J; junction bases unmatched: 6. CDR3 bases: TGTGCCAGTAGTGATACCGGGACAGGGAACTATGGCTACACCTTC. Amino acids: CASSDTGTGNYGYTF. The complete variable domain, with remaining parts taken from reference TRBV19 and TRBJ1-2, reads DGGITQSPKYLFRKEGQNVTLSCEQNLNHDAMYWYRQDPGQGLRLIYYSQIVNDFQKGDIAEGYSVSREKKESFPLTVTSAQKNPTAFYLCASSDTGTGNYGYTFGSGTRLTVV.